Shown below are 3 T cell receptor beta chains from a single sample sequenced in a study of shared T cell receptors in the human thymus. The assay was immunoSEQ multiplex PCR, and TCRdb's table has in-frame clones only and misses some. The sample lists 650,000 to 950,000 clones, 70% to 90% occurring once. These data were also filed under a second study, of human thymus T cells.

The sequenced material came from thymocytes. These receptor sequences come from a girl under two years old with a congenital heart defect.

This clone came up once. The J gene is TRBJ1-5, the V gene TRBV12-5; 9 positions agree with TRBD1. CDR1 is LGHNT, CDR2 FRNRAP, per germline. The length of the CDR3 is 17 residues. The J segment lost 2 bases and the V segment lost 5 bases, leaving 10 bases of the junction unmatched. CDR3 DNA sequence: TGTGCTAGTGGTCACCGGGACAGGGAGTGGGGCAATCAGCCCCAGCATTTT. This translates into CASGHRDREWGNQPQHF.

The V gene is TRBV4-3, the J gene TRBJ2-7; possibly TRBD2 for D (6 bases). This CDR3 spans 14 amino acids. Germline values: CDR1 LGHNA, CDR2 YSLEER. Trimming stripped 0 bases from V and 6 bases from J, with 12 bases between. This CDR3 is CASSQDWGGFEQYF. The CDR3 nucleotides read TGCGCCAGCAGCCAAGATTGGGGAGGTTTCGAGCAGTACTTC.

The CDR3 DNA sequence: TGTGCCAGTAGTACTCCGGTAAGGAACACTGAAGCTTTCTTT. This sequence encodes CASSTPVRNTEAFF. This chain uses TRBV19 with TRBJ1-1; D call uncertain. The length of the CDR3 is 14 residues. Germline CDR1 LNHDA, CDR2 SQIVND (reference sequence). With 4 bases removed from V and 1 base from J, the gap between germline ends came to 10 bases. Full variable domain (missing parts from reference TRBV19 and TRBJ1-1): DGGITQSPKYLFRKEGQNVTLSCEQNLNHDAMYWYRQDPGQGLRLIYYSQIVNDFQKGDIAEGYSVSREKKESFPLTVTSAQKNPTAFYLCASSTPVRNTEAFFGQGTRLTVV.